This is a list of T cell receptor beta chains from one sample in a study of T-cell reconstitution after alpha-beta-depleted transplantation in children. One entry per CDR3 protein results from TCRdb running MiXCR on the PCR reads. In the table there are roughly 200,000 distinct CDR3 sequences, 9.5% to 13% of which are singletons. This specimen consisted of PBMCs, obtained before TCRalphabeta/CD19-depleted stem cell transplant. All receptors derive from a child younger than two with acute myeloid leukemia, due to receive a stem cell transplant. The CDR3 runs from the conserved cysteine through the conserved F or W. Each record gives: clone size, J gene, D gene, V gene, CDR3 DNA, CDR3 protein. D genes are given only for firm matches. Size tells how often a clone was seen (once, few, many) or the class of an expanded clone, and some rows leave it out.

clone size: many
J gene: TRBJ2-1
D gene: TRBD2
V gene: TRBV3-1
CDR3 DNA: TGTGCCAGCAGCCAAGGGCGGGAGAATGAGCAGTTCTTC
CDR3 protein: CASSQGRENEQFF

clone size: many
J gene: TRBJ2-1
D gene: TRBD2
V gene: TRBV3-1
CDR3 DNA: TGTGCCAGCAGCAGACTAGCCAATGAGCAGTTCTTC
CDR3 protein: CASSRLANEQFF

clone size: many
J gene: TRBJ2-7
D gene: -
V gene: TRBV12-3/TRBV12-4
CDR3 DNA: TGTGCCAGCAGTTTCGGGCGGAGAGGCTACGAGCAGTACTTC
CDR3 protein: CASSFGRRGYEQYF

clone size: many
J gene: TRBJ2-7
D gene: -
V gene: TRBV5-8
CDR3 DNA: TGTGCCAGCAGGGTTCATATAACGAACTTC
CDR3 protein: CASRVHITNF

clone size: many
J gene: TRBJ1-6
D gene: -
V gene: TRBV10-3
CDR3 DNA: TGTGCCATCAAGGGGGGATCGGATTCACCCCTCCACTTT
CDR3 protein: CAIKGGSDSPLHF

clone size: many
J gene: TRBJ1-6
D gene: -
V gene: TRBV6-1
CDR3 DNA: TGTGCCAGCGGGGTGCGGTCACCCCTCCACTTT
CDR3 protein: CASGVRSPLHF

clone size: few
J gene: TRBJ2-4
D gene: -
V gene: TRBV5-4
CDR3 DNA: TGTGCCAGCAGCTCGGACCAGTCAGACATTCAGTACTTC
CDR3 protein: CASSSDQSDIQYF

clone size: many
J gene: TRBJ2-1
D gene: TRBD2
V gene: TRBV5-6
CDR3 DNA: TGTGCCAGCAGCTTGGCCGGGGGACTAGCGTCGAAAGCGCAGTTCTTC
CDR3 protein: CASSLAGGLASKAQFF

clone size: many
J gene: TRBJ2-1
D gene: -
V gene: TRBV29-1
CDR3 DNA: TGCAGCGCCATGAGACAGGCTAGGAATGAGCAGTTCTTC
CDR3 protein: CSAMRQARNEQFF

clone size: many
J gene: TRBJ2-5
D gene: TRBD1
V gene: TRBV14
CDR3 DNA: TGTGCCAGCAGCCAGAATACAGGGGGTGGAGAGACCCAGTACTTC
CDR3 protein: CASSQNTGGGETQYF

clone size: many
J gene: TRBJ2-3
D gene: TRBD2
V gene: TRBV7-9
CDR3 DNA: TGTGCCAGCAGCCGGGGCGGGAGTGTGTCAGATACGCAGTATTTT
CDR3 protein: CASSRGGSVSDTQYF

clone size: -
J gene: TRBJ2-3
D gene: TRBD2
V gene: TRBV29-1
CDR3 DNA: TGCAGCGTCTCAAGGACTAGCGGGGGGAGCACAGATACGCAGTATTTT
CDR3 protein: CSVSRTSGGSTDTQYF

clone size: many
J gene: TRBJ2-2
D gene: -
V gene: TRBV4-2
CDR3 DNA: TGTGCCAGCAGCCCCCCACAGGGCGGGGAGCTGTTTTTT
CDR3 protein: CASSPPQGGELFF

clone size: many
J gene: TRBJ2-7
D gene: -
V gene: TRBV29-1
CDR3 DNA: TGCAGCGTAAGGGACGGTTCCTACGAGCAGTACTTC
CDR3 protein: CSVRDGSYEQYF

clone size: many
J gene: TRBJ2-3
D gene: -
V gene: TRBV3-1
CDR3 DNA: TGTGCCAGCAGCCAAGTCGACAGCCAGGGACCCACAGATACGCAGTATTTT
CDR3 protein: CASSQVDSQGPTDTQYF